Listed here are 24 T cell receptor beta chains from one sample, sequenced in a study of human versus mouse CDR3 diversity and MHC coevolution. Data came from immunoSEQ multiplex PCR; TCRdb stores just in-frame clones and leaves some out. The repertoire holds more than 60,000 clones, with just under 95% as singletons. Sequenced: naive CD4+ T cells from blood. Described subset: CD45RO-negative CD62L-positive naive CD4 T cells. These receptors all come from a person aged 30 to 69 in good health.

The chain links TRBV25-1 to TRBJ2-3, with 10 bases lining up with TRBD2. Germline trimming cut 8 bases from V and 7 bases from J; bases unmatched to any gene: 9. The CDR3 consists of 14 residues. Looked up from germline, CDR1 is MGHDK and CDR2 is SYGVNS. CDR3 nucleotide sequence: TGTGCCAGCGCTAGCGGGAGTCCCCCAAATACGCAGTATTTT. Residues: CASASGSPPNTQYF.

The rearrangement links TRBV30 to TRBJ1-2, with D unresolved. The CDR3 covers 14 residues. V lost 4 bases, J lost 0 bases, and 12 bases lay in between. Germline CDR1 reads GTSNPN; CDR2 reads SVGIG (reference sequence). This CDR3 reads CAWIPRLANYGYTF. The DNA for the CDR3 is TGTGCCTGGATCCCTCGGTTAGCTAACTATGGCTACACCTTC. The variable domain in full, with the rest retrieved from reference TRBV30 and TRBJ1-2, is SQTIHQWPATLVQPVGSPLSLECTVEGTSNPNLYWYRQAAGRGLQLLFYSVGIGQISSEVPQNLSASRPQDRQFILSSKKLLLSDSGFYLCAWIPRLANYGYTFGSGTRLTVV.

The gene calls are TRBV28 and TRBJ2-5; weak D call: TRBD2 (6 bases). The J call may be in error: the DNA end matches TRBJ2-7 better. The V gene's germline CDR1 is MDHEN and CDR2 SYDVKM. This CDR3 comprises 12 residues. CDR3 amino acids: CASSRRDYEQYF. The CDR3 DNA sequence: TGTGCCAGCAGTCGGCGGGACTACGAGCAGTACTTC.

V gene TRBV28 combines with J gene TRBJ1-2, with a possible D match to TRBD1 (6 bases). V lost 5 bases to trimming and J lost 3 bases, with 10 bases between them. The CDR3 covers 13 residues. Germline CDR1 MDHEN, CDR2 SYDVKM. The CDR3 protein is CASSGGADYGYTF. The CDR3 nucleotides are TGTGCCAGCAGTGGGGGGGCGGACTATGGCTACACCTTC.

The chain's CDR3 is CASSMTGSRETQYF. The CDR3 region has the DNA TGTGCCAGTAGTATGACAGGATCACGAGAGACCCAGTACTTC. This chain joins TRBV19 and TRBJ2-5; possibly TRBD1 for D (6 bases). Trimming stripped 3 bases from V and 4 bases from J, with 12 bases between. The germline V gene encodes CDR1 LNHDA and CDR2 SQIVND (reference sequence). The CDR3 loop spans 14 amino acids. The variable domain in full, completed from reference TRBV19 and TRBJ2-5, reads DGGITQSPKYLFRKEGQNVTLSCEQNLNHDAMYWYRQDPGQGLRLIYYSQIVNDFQKGDIAEGYSVSREKKESFPLTVTSAQKNPTAFYLCASSMTGSRETQYFGPGTRLLVL.

V and J are TRBV5-8 and TRBJ1-1; possible D gene TRBD1, 6 bases. Germline V lookup: CDR1 SGHTS, CDR2 YDEGEE. The CDR3 is made up of 14 amino acids. V was clipped by 0 bases and J by 5 bases, with 11 bases between them. The CDR3 DNA sequence: TGTGCCAGCAGCTTGGATCGGGGGGCGACTGAAGCTTTCTTT. This gives the protein CASSLDRGATEAFF.

The chain carries TRBV30 and TRBJ1-5; 8 bases match TRBD1. This CDR3 has 14 amino acids. The J segment lost 7 bases and the V segment lost 0 bases, leaving 5 bases of the junction unmatched. Germline lookup yields CDR1 GTSNPN and CDR2 SVGIG (reference sequence). The CDR3 region has the DNA TGTGCCTGGAGTGTGACAGGGGTGCGCCAGCCCCAGCATTTT. It codes for CAWSVTGVRQPQHF.

J is TRBJ2-7 and V is TRBV2; 12 bases fit TRBD1. Germline CDR1 is SNHLY and CDR2 is FYNNEI. The V and J ends lost 6 bases and 6 bases, in that order; junction bases with no gene match: 9. CDR3 length equals 15 residues. The CDR3 reads CASRLLGTGGIEQYF. For the CDR3, the DNA is TGTGCCAGCAGACTCCTCGGGACAGGGGGCATCGAGCAGTACTTC.

This clone was counted a single time. The chain recombines TRBV18 with TRBJ2-7, with TRBD1 identical over 8 bases. Germline CDR1 KGHSH, CDR2 LQKENI. Losses at the gene ends were 3 bases for V and 1 base for J; bases not matched to a gene: 5. The CDR3 sequence is 15 residues long. For the CDR3, the DNA is TGTGCCAGCTCACCTATCGGGACAGGATCCTACGAGCAGTACTTC. Amino acid sequence: CASSPIGTGSYEQYF.

The genes are TRBV28 and TRBJ2-2, with TRBD2 identical over 8 bases. Germline V lookup: CDR1 MDHEN, CDR2 SYDVKM. V gave up 4 bases and J gave up 1 base; unmatched junction bases: 14. This CDR3 contains 19 residues. The chain's CDR3 is CASSWVVAGGYQNTGELFF. CDR3 coding DNA: TGTGCCAGCAGTTGGGTCGTGGCGGGGGGATATCAGAACACCGGGGAGCTGTTTTTT.

The rearrangement uses TRBV18 and TRBJ1-1; weak D call: TRBD1 (6 bases). Germline V gene sequence: CDR1 KGHSH, CDR2 LQKENI. Trimming pared 4 bases from V and 5 bases from J, leaving 8 bases between. The CDR3 sequence is 12 residues long. The CDR3 region has the DNA TGTGCCAGCTCACTTACAGGGACTGAAGCTTTCTTT. Protein: CASSLTGTEAFF.

Turning to this clone: The DNA is left out, because the CDR3 cannot be placed on it with certainty; the CDR3 is given as TCRdb lists it. The chain uses TRBV21-1 and TRBJ2-1; TRBD2, the table's D call, was not compared with the DNA. TRBV21-1 is tagged as a pseudogene. The CDR3 comprises 17 residues, both ends counted. CDR3 sequence reads: CASNPVGSGSSYNEQFF.

DNA for the CDR3: TGTGCCAGCAGACGAACAGGGGACCCTGGAAACACCATATATTTT. This codes for CASRRTGDPGNTIYF. The rearrangement links TRBV27 to TRBJ1-3, with 7 bases that match TRBD1. Germline lookup yields CDR1 MNHEY and CDR2 SMNVEV (reference sequence). V trimming: 6 bases; J trimming: 2 bases; junction bases outside the gene matches: 7. The CDR3 sequence is 15 residues long.

This clone appeared a single time. The rearrangement joins TRBV2 to TRBJ2-5, with D tentatively TRBD2 (5 bases). Germline loops: CDR1 SNHLY, CDR2 FYNNEI. V was clipped by 5 bases and J by 5 bases, with 12 bases between them. The CDR3 length is 13 residues. The CDR3 reads CASSLASWETQYF. The CDR3 DNA reads as TGTGCCAGCAGTTTAGCGTCTTGGGAGACCCAGTACTTC. Full variable domain (outside the CDR3, taken from reference TRBV2 and TRBJ2-5): EPEVTQTPSHQVTQMGQEVILRCVPISNHLYFYWYRQILGQKVEFLVSFYNNEISEKSEIFDDQFSVERPDGSNFTLKIRSTKLEDSAMYFCASSLASWETQYFGPGTRLLVL.

J is TRBJ2-3 and V is TRBV18; D is unclear. The ends were cut back, 2 bases at V and 2 bases at J, with 8 bases in the middle. CDR1 is KGHSH and CDR2 is LQKENI in the germline V gene. There are 14 residues in the CDR3. The CDR3 DNA follows: TGTGCCAGCTCACCAAGAGGTTCCACAGATACGCAGTATTTT. It is translated as CASSPRGSTDTQYF.

In regard to this clone: A read error is likely, as this CDR3 ends without the conserved phenylalanine or tryptophan. The J gene is TRBJ2-7, the V gene TRBV5-1, with TRBD1 matching over 7 bases. After removal of 4 bases from V and 0 bases from J, the junction contained 7 bases not matched to a gene. This CDR3 has 15 residues. In germline, CDR1 is SGHRS, CDR2 YFSETQ. In DNA, the CDR3 is TGCGCCAGCAGCGGCGGACAGGTTAGCTCCTACGAGCAGTACCTC. Its protein product is CASSGGQVSSYEQYL.

This chain joins TRBV2 and TRBJ2-2, with 8 bases aligning to TRBD2. From germline, CDR1 is SNHLY and CDR2 FYNNEI. CDR3 size: 14 residues. With V trimmed by 6 bases and J by 6 bases, 6 bases remained unmatched. CDR3 DNA: TGTGCCAGCAGATCGGGAGGGCCGTCCGGGGAGCTGTTTTTT. Translation gives CASRSGGPSGELFF. The complete variable domain, with remaining parts taken from reference TRBV2 and TRBJ2-2, reads EPEVTQTPSHQVTQMGQEVILRCVPISNHLYFYWYRQILGQKVEFLVSFYNNEISEKSEIFDDQFSVERPDGSNFTLKIRSTKLEDSAMYFCASRSGGPSGELFFGEGSRLTVL.

DNA for the CDR3: TGTGCCAGCAGCTTATATATGGACAGCTCCTACGAGCAGTACTTC. The encoded protein is CASSLYMDSSYEQYF. The chain uses TRBV11-2 and TRBJ2-7, with D possibly being TRBD1 (6 bases). The CDR3 consists of 15 residues. The V gene's germline CDR1 is SGHAT and CDR2 FQNNGV. V was trimmed by 2 bases and J by 0 bases, leaving 11 bases between them.

This rearrangement joins TRBV27 to TRBJ2-5, with 7 bases matching TRBD2. Germline loops: CDR1 MNHEY, CDR2 SMNVEV (reference sequence). The CDR3 extends over 15 amino acids. J gave up 3 bases and V 5 bases, and 9 bases lay outside the gene matches. In DNA, the CDR3 is TGTGCCAGCAGTCGCCCCGTCGCGGGGGAAGAGACCCAGTACTTC. Protein: CASSRPVAGEETQYF.

The J gene is TRBJ2-2, the V gene TRBV9; the match to TRBD1 covers 10 bases. The CDR3 contains 16 residues. In germline, CDR1 is SGDLS, CDR2 YYNGEE. The V segment lost 3 bases and the J segment 5 bases; nucleotides outside the gene matches: 7. Here the CDR3 reads CASSARDRGATGELFF. The CDR3 DNA is TGTGCCAGCAGCGCCCGGGACAGGGGCGCAACCGGGGAGCTGTTTTTT.

The V call is TRBV5-1, the J call TRBJ2-2; D is possibly TRBD1 (6 bases). The CDR3 length is 16 residues. V lost 0 bases and J lost 2, with 11 bases in between. Per germline, CDR1 SGHRS and CDR2 YFSETQ. CDR3 region: CASSLVAGDNTGELFF. DNA for the CDR3: TGCGCCAGCAGCTTGGTGGCAGGGGATAACACCGGGGAGCTGTTTTTT.

The gene calls are TRBV7-8 and TRBJ2-5; D might be TRBD1 (5 bases). Trimming left V 5 bases short and J 2 bases short, with 18 bases between. This CDR3 is 16 amino acids long. Looked up from germline, CDR1 is SGHVS and CDR2 is FQNEAQ. CDR3 residues: CASSPAQGLQQETQYF. The CDR3 DNA is TGTGCCAGCAGCCCAGCCCAGGGTCTCCAGCAAGAGACCCAGTACTTC.

This clone was observed a few times. This chain uses TRBV18 with TRBJ1-3; 9 bases map to TRBD1. The V gene end was trimmed by 4 bases and the J gene end by 0 bases; junction bases not matched to a gene: 4. Looked up from germline, CDR1 is KGHSH and CDR2 is LQKENI. There are 16 residues in the CDR3. CDR3 in amino acids: CASSRGTGSSGNTIYF. The CDR3 nucleotides are TGTGCCAGCTCACGTGGGACAGGGTCCTCTGGAAACACCATATATTTT.

The rearrangement joins TRBV6-6 to TRBJ1-1; D unclear. The CDR3 consists of 13 residues. The germline V gene encodes CDR1 MNHNY and CDR2 SVGAGI (reference sequence). Trimming stripped 5 bases from V and 5 bases from J, with 12 bases between. This chain's CDR3 is CASSDTGDTEAFF. The CDR3 DNA reads TGTGCCAGCAGTGACACGGGAGATACTGAAGCTTTCTTT.